This T cell receptor (beta chain) derives from a study of cytomegalovirus exposure and HLA in healthy donors. Whole-study context: The 120 or so validation repertoires matched the roughly 700 first-cohort repertoires in platform, a later analysis reported. Study-wide findings and caveats: TCR clusters originating in the first cohort tended to co-occur in the 120 validation repertoires, according to a later analysis. Reported performance of the classifier showed diagnosis of cytomegalovirus status with high specificity and sensitivity.

There are a few counts of this clone. The antigen remains undetermined. V shed 0 bases and J 5 bases; nucleotides not matched to a gene: 9. The CDR3 length is 16 residues. The germline V gene encodes CDR1 SGHRS and CDR2 YFSETQ. Sequencing used immunoSEQ multiplex PCR; TCRdb keeps in-frame clones, though not all of them. The data show over 250,000 clones, with approximately 86% seen just once and 1% held by the top ten. J is TRBJ1-1 and V is TRBV5-1; 8 nucleotides match TRBD1. This sequence originates from a young woman in good health and CMV-seronegative. The sequencing input was PBMCs. The CDR3 protein is CASSLAGTGSLTEAFF. The CDR3 region has the DNA TGCGCCAGCAGCTTGGCGGGGACAGGATCTCTAACTGAAGCTTTCTTT.